Reported below is one T cell receptor (beta chain). 13 Jbeta primers and 60 Vbeta primers were used for the PCR. Repertoires were generated with immunoSEQ multiplex PCR, while TCRdb's copy carries only in-frame clones and drops some. The sample shows approximately 290,000 clones, 80% of them seen only once. The germline V and J ends were trimmed by 8 bases and 2 bases, with 19 bases remaining between them. This CDR3 has 15 amino acids. Germline CDR1 reads LNHDA; CDR2 reads SQIVND (reference sequence). The sample comes from a study of cytomegalovirus exposure and HLA in healthy donors. About the study: Early released data comprised some 91 million unique TCRs from HLA-typed donors.

This chain connects TRBV19 to TRBJ2-7, with a possible D match to TRBD2 (7 bases). Sequenced input: PBMCs. The source of this sequence is a girl aged 2 to 9 in good health and CMV-seronegative. This CDR3 is CASSHSDSGAYEQYF. The CDR3 bases are TGTGCCAGTTCCCACTCGGACAGCGGGGCCTACGAGCAGTACTTC.